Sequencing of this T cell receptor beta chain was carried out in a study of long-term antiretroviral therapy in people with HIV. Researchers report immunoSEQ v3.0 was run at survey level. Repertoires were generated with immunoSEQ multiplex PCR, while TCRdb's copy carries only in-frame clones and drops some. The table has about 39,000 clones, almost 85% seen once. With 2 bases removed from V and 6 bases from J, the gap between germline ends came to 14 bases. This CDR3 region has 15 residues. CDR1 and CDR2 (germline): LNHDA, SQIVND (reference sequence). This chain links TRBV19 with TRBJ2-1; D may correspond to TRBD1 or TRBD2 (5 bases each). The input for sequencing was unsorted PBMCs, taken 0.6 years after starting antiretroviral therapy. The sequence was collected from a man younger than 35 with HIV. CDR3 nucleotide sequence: TGTGCCAGTAGTATAAGAGGGGAACAGTTCAATGAGCAGTTCTTC. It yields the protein CASSIRGEQFNEQFF.